The source of this T cell receptor (beta chain) is a study of T cells in Graves' hyperthyroidism and ophthalmopathy. The CDR3 is made up of 14 amino acids. The germline V and J ends were trimmed by 5 bases and 1 base, with 11 bases remaining between them. The V gene's germline CDR1 is MGHRA and CDR2 YSYEKL. Uncontrolled infections, other autoimmune diseases, pregnancy or lactation led to exclusion of patients. The CDR3 regions of TCR beta were amplified from RNA transcripts. Researchers ran a first-round RT-PCR on the TCR CDR3 using the HTBI primer set. TCRdb called the multiplex PCR reads again in MiXCR, with one record for every CDR3 protein. The sample consists of more than 650,000 distinct CDR3 sequences, around 13% of them appearing once.

The sequenced sample consisted of blood. The J gene is TRBJ1-1, the V gene TRBV4-1; D call uncertain. The clonotype comes from a woman aged 18-29 years with Graves' hyperthyroidism. The CDR3 DNA sequence: TGCGCCAGCAGCTCATTCCCACGGAACACTGAAGCTTTCTTT. Encoded protein: CASSSFPRNTEAFF.